This T cell receptor (beta chain) was documented in a study of early T cells in non-severe SARS-CoV-2 infection. Each CDR3 protein is one row after TCRdb ran MiXCR on the 5' RACE reads. The data show approximately 35,000 distinct CDR3 sequences, approximately 6% seen once. This clonotype was picked up many times. The CDR3 covers 16 residues. Germline loops: CDR1 SEHNR, CDR2 FQNEAQ (reference sequence). The V segment lost 1 base and the J segment 0 bases; nucleotides outside the gene matches: 2. This clonotype was sampled from an adult who was a healthcare worker with PCR-confirmed SARS-CoV-2 infection or an uninfected control (not recorded which). The sequenced sample was whole blood. V and J are TRBV7-9 and TRBJ2-1; TRBD2 aligns across 8 bases. CDR3 bases: TGTGCCAGCAGCTTAGTGGGGACTAGCTCCTACAATGAGCAGTTCTTC. It translates to CASSLVGTSSYNEQFF.